These T cell receptor beta chains were read from a single sample in a study of T-cell reconstitution after alpha-beta-depleted transplantation in children. One entry per CDR3 protein, called by TCRdb with MiXCR from the PCR reads. The sample has 610,000 or so distinct CDR3 sequences, 25% to 30% seen once. The specimen was PBMCs, collected before TCRalphabeta/CD19-depleted stem cell transplant. The origin of the receptors is a boy less than two years old with Wiskott-Aldrich syndrome, due to receive a stem cell transplant. Each CDR3 is given with its conserved first and last residue. A D gene is named only where the DNA matches it firmly. The size of a clone is reported for some rows only, either as once, few or many, or as a class for expanded clones.

j_gene: TRBJ1-5
d_gene: .
v_gene: TRBV4-3
abundance: .
CDR3aa: CASSQGGRLINQPQHF

j_gene: TRBJ2-3
d_gene: TRBD1
v_gene: TRBV5-5
abundance: .
CDR3aa: CASSRDRGRGTDTQYF

j_gene: TRBJ1-6
d_gene: .
v_gene: TRBV20-1
abundance: .
CDR3aa: CSANSGNNSPLHF

j_gene: TRBJ2-7
d_gene: .
v_gene: TRBV21-1
abundance: .
CDR3aa: CATPGTGSHEQYF

j_gene: TRBJ2-7
d_gene: TRBD1
v_gene: TRBV5-1
abundance: few
CDR3aa: CASSYRDRGYEQYF

j_gene: TRBJ2-3
d_gene: TRBD1
v_gene: TRBV12-3/TRBV12-4
abundance: .
CDR3aa: CASSWRTGGEDTQYF

j_gene: TRBJ2-3
d_gene: TRBD1
v_gene: TRBV24-1
abundance: .
CDR3aa: CATSEGDRLDTQYF

j_gene: TRBJ2-3
d_gene: .
v_gene: TRBV24-1
abundance: .
CDR3aa: CATSDSNSYTQYF

j_gene: TRBJ1-2
d_gene: .
v_gene: TRBV5-1
abundance: .
CDR3aa: CASSLGGPLTNRTF

j_gene: TRBJ1-5
d_gene: .
v_gene: TRBV5-1
abundance: .
CDR3aa: CASSSGPNQPQHF

j_gene: TRBJ1-1
d_gene: .
v_gene: TRBV20-1
abundance: once
CDR3aa: CSAPGSSTEAFF

j_gene: TRBJ1-1
d_gene: .
v_gene: TRBV4-2
abundance: many
CDR3aa: CASSQVGGMNTEAFF

j_gene: TRBJ1-2
d_gene: TRBD1
v_gene: TRBV27
abundance: .
CDR3aa: CASRSVGDSENYGYTF

j_gene: TRBJ1-1
d_gene: .
v_gene: TRBV12-3/TRBV12-4
abundance: few
CDR3aa: CASSPHLTGNTEAFF

j_gene: TRBJ2-5
d_gene: TRBD1
v_gene: TRBV28
abundance: many
CDR3aa: CASSLQGASETQYF

j_gene: TRBJ2-7
d_gene: .
v_gene: TRBV24-1
abundance: few
CDR3aa: CATRGRDSPSKQYF

j_gene: TRBJ2-6
d_gene: TRBD1
v_gene: TRBV7-6
abundance: few
CDR3aa: CASSLGTGTGISGANVLTF

j_gene: TRBJ2-1
d_gene: .
v_gene: TRBV2
abundance: few
CDR3aa: CASSRISKDRNEQFF

j_gene: TRBJ1-2
d_gene: .
v_gene: TRBV7-2
abundance: .
CDR3aa: CASSLGYIYGYTF

j_gene: TRBJ2-4
d_gene: .
v_gene: TRBV20-1
abundance: few
CDR3aa: CTAGRSSENIQYF

j_gene: TRBJ1-2
d_gene: TRBD1
v_gene: TRBV28
abundance: .
CDR3aa: CASKGTGRLLNYGYTF

j_gene: TRBJ2-7
d_gene: TRBD2
v_gene: TRBV4-1
abundance: .
CDR3aa: CASSPTGREEDYEQYF

j_gene: TRBJ2-5
d_gene: TRBD2
v_gene: TRBV5-4
abundance: .
CDR3aa: CASSSREGGETQYF

j_gene: TRBJ1-1
d_gene: .
v_gene: TRBV7-9
abundance: .
CDR3aa: CASSFTGQQTEAFF

j_gene: TRBJ2-7
d_gene: .
v_gene: TRBV5-1
abundance: .
CDR3aa: CASSFGTERYEQYF

j_gene: TRBJ2-2
d_gene: TRBD2
v_gene: TRBV15
abundance: few
CDR3aa: CATRTSGTIGELFF

j_gene: TRBJ2-1
d_gene: TRBD1
v_gene: TRBV5-4
abundance: few
CDR3aa: CASSSTGTAIQFF

j_gene: TRBJ2-3
d_gene: TRBD2
v_gene: TRBV9
abundance: .
CDR3aa: CASSVVASGRGTDTQYF

j_gene: TRBJ2-7
d_gene: TRBD1
v_gene: TRBV3-1
abundance: .
CDR3aa: CASRGQSLYEQYF

j_gene: TRBJ2-7
d_gene: TRBD2
v_gene: TRBV20-1
abundance: .
CDR3aa: CSARGPSGRYEQYF

j_gene: TRBJ1-6
d_gene: .
v_gene: TRBV9
abundance: few
CDR3aa: CASSAVGTSLHF

j_gene: TRBJ2-5
d_gene: .
v_gene: TRBV20-1
abundance: .
CDR3aa: CSASVRGAETQYF

j_gene: TRBJ2-7
d_gene: .
v_gene: TRBV5-1
abundance: .
CDR3aa: CASSLLGAFSAYEQYF

j_gene: TRBJ2-7
d_gene: TRBD2
v_gene: TRBV20-1
abundance: .
CDR3aa: CSARQLAGGPYEQYF

j_gene: TRBJ2-5
d_gene: TRBD1
v_gene: TRBV24-1
abundance: .
CDR3aa: CATSDPDRRETQYF

j_gene: TRBJ2-5
d_gene: .
v_gene: TRBV6-1
abundance: few
CDR3aa: CASSAYREETQYF

j_gene: TRBJ1-3
d_gene: .
v_gene: TRBV9
abundance: .
CDR3aa: CASSVGPDSSGNTIYF

j_gene: TRBJ2-6
d_gene: TRBD2
v_gene: TRBV9
abundance: .
CDR3aa: CASSAPTSGKTGANVLTF

j_gene: TRBJ1-1
d_gene: .
v_gene: TRBV30
abundance: .
CDR3aa: CAWTWGGAEAFF

j_gene: TRBJ1-3
d_gene: .
v_gene: TRBV10-3
abundance: few
CDR3aa: CAIGQGGGNTIYF

j_gene: TRBJ2-7
d_gene: TRBD1
v_gene: TRBV4-1
abundance: few
CDR3aa: CASSLVKGQAHEQYF

j_gene: TRBJ2-7
d_gene: .
v_gene: TRBV5-1
abundance: few
CDR3aa: CASSYGPLEEQYF

j_gene: TRBJ2-5
d_gene: .
v_gene: TRBV24-1
abundance: few
CDR3aa: CATSDPTVPETQYF

j_gene: TRBJ2-7
d_gene: TRBD1
v_gene: TRBV12-3/TRBV12-4
abundance: .
CDR3aa: CASRGDRGVYEQYF

j_gene: TRBJ2-3
d_gene: .
v_gene: TRBV12-3/TRBV12-4
abundance: few
CDR3aa: CASTKGVRGGDTQYF

j_gene: TRBJ1-2
d_gene: .
v_gene: TRBV12-3/TRBV12-4
abundance: few
CDR3aa: CASSLTRLSPYGYTF

j_gene: TRBJ2-1
d_gene: .
v_gene: TRBV5-1
abundance: .
CDR3aa: CASSLATRSHEQFF

j_gene: TRBJ2-7
d_gene: TRBD1
v_gene: TRBV5-1
abundance: few
CDR3aa: CASSTLRDSGDEQYF

j_gene: TRBJ1-4
d_gene: TRBD1
v_gene: TRBV20-1
abundance: .
CDR3aa: CSASLTGTGIGEKLFF

j_gene: TRBJ2-1
d_gene: .
v_gene: TRBV7-9
abundance: .
CDR3aa: CASSLGLTGLEDNEQFF

j_gene: TRBJ2-1
d_gene: TRBD2
v_gene: TRBV7-3
abundance: few
CDR3aa: CASSLFTSGNNEQFF

j_gene: TRBJ1-2
d_gene: .
v_gene: TRBV7-9
abundance: .
CDR3aa: CASSLALGRDYGYTF

j_gene: TRBJ2-1
d_gene: .
v_gene: TRBV11-1
abundance: few
CDR3aa: CASKRSNNEQFF

j_gene: TRBJ2-2
d_gene: TRBD2
v_gene: TRBV29-1
abundance: few
CDR3aa: CSVSGRENTGELFF

j_gene: TRBJ1-2
d_gene: .
v_gene: TRBV5-6
abundance: few
CDR3aa: CASSLSQGYYGYTF

j_gene: TRBJ2-7
d_gene: .
v_gene: TRBV5-1
abundance: few
CDR3aa: CASSSQGGLTYEQYF

j_gene: TRBJ2-3
d_gene: .
v_gene: TRBV28
abundance: few
CDR3aa: CASSLPYRADTQYF